This T cell receptor beta chain emerged from a study of CD8+CD57+ T cells in acquired aplastic anemia. Profiling of TCR beta VDJ combinations and CDR3 sequences used genomic DNA as template. Using its own MiXCR run on the reads, TCRdb lists one record per CDR3 protein. The sample carries 250,000 to 350,000 distinct CDR3 sequences, around 60% recorded once. This clonotype has a count of ten or more. An end of the junction does not agree with germline; a read error may underlie this. The CDR3 totals 15 residues. Germline assignment: CDR1 SGHVS and CDR2 FQNEAQ. The chain joins TRBV7-8 to TRBJ1-1, with D unclear. The sequence derives from a human donor with severe aplastic anemia or a healthy control (not recorded which). Input material: sorted CD4+, CD8+, or CD8+CD57+ T cells (not recorded which) from PBMCs. The CDR3 protein is CASSLAQNSNSEAFF. As DNA, the CDR3 is TGTGCCAGCAGCTTAGCGCAGAATTCGAACTCTGAAGCTTTCTTT. Full variable domain (missing parts from reference TRBV7-8 and TRBJ1-1): GAGVSQSPRYKVAKRGQDVALRCDPISGHVSLFWYQQALGQGPEFLTYFQNEAQLDKSGLPSDRFFAERPEGSVSTLKIQRTQQEDSAVYLCASSLAQNSNSEAFFGQGTRLTVV.